This record looks at one T cell receptor beta chain sequence and its context. This specimen comes from a study of blood T cell repertoires in COVID-19. Source study methods: Researchers report that nucleated cell counts were estimated from reference gene primer amplification. This table comes from immunoSEQ multiplex PCR, and its TCRdb copy is limited to in-frame clones, with some not included. V and J calls and clone size are copied from that table; D and trimming were computed from the DNA. Seen here are approximately 51,000 clones, roughly 88% observed once, and the top ten hold about 14%. This CDR3 has 13 amino acids. Trimming shortened V by 0 bases and J by 8 bases, and 6 bases separated the two germline ends. In germline, CDR1 is SGDLS, CDR2 YYNGEE.

The gene calls are TRBV9 and TRBJ1-6; D not resolved. The clonotype originates from a human donor in a cohort sampled during active COVID-19. The source material was peripheral blood. The CDR3 DNA reads TGTGCCAGCAGCGTAGGCACAGATTCACCCCTCCACTTT. Translation: CASSVGTDSPLHF.